The entry below gives a single T cell receptor (beta chain) sequence along with its context. What it recognizes is unknown. The source of the sample is a study of cytomegalovirus exposure and HLA in healthy donors. Regarding the study as a whole: Cytomegalovirus status was reportedly diagnosed by the classifier with high sensitivity and specificity. Some TCR beta chains (around 160 of them) were listed as cytomegalovirus-associated. Under in vitro conditions, a few CMV-associated chains were confirmed as specific for CMV antigens.

This CDR3 has 15 residues. Germline CDR1 and CDR2: MGHDK and SYGVNS. V was shortened by 0 bases and J by 3 bases, with 8 bases between the two germline ends. TCRdb keeps only in-frame clones here, not all; method: immunoSEQ multiplex PCR. The table has approximately 200,000 clones, around 84% seen once. Donors came from a validation cohort of over 100 subjects, distinct from the first 666-subject cohort. The rearrangement uses TRBV25-1 and TRBJ2-2, with D unclear. The TCR was taken from a woman aged 25 to 39 in good health and CMV-seropositive. Input material: PBMCs. The CDR3 nucleotides read TGTGCCAGCAGTGAATATCGTCAGTACACCGGGGAGCTGTTTTTT. Its translation is CASSEYRQYTGELFF.